Listed here are 10 T cell receptor beta chains from one sample, sequenced in a study of a mutant IDH1 vaccine in newly diagnosed glioma (dated by TCRdb to the early 2020s). Antigen specificity for these receptors is unknown. Reading the label with the study, this specimen's time point is: week 35, safety follow-up. Each vaccine dose was 300 ug of a 20-mer mutant IDH1 peptide in Montanide, given subcutaneously with topical imiquimod. The method was the immunoSEQ multiplex PCR assay. In TCRdb, the immuneACCESS table is reduced to in-frame sequences with V and J assigned. These tables do not hold every clone; where another copy was compared, an unresolved V gene accounts for under half, and the others remain unexplained. Here the sample has around 69,000 clones; around 84% occur a single time. The top ten clonotypes cover roughly 2% of the sample. The sample here was PBMCs, taken from a glioma patient whose treatment included an IDH1 peptide vaccine. These TCRs come from a man aged 25-45 years with glioma.

The rearrangement uses TRBV6-1 and TRBJ1-4; the D gene is possibly TRBD1 (5 bases). The V gene's germline CDR1 is MNHNS and CDR2 SASEGT. The CDR3 totals 15 residues. V was shortened by 5 bases and J by 6 bases, with 16 bases between the two germline ends. CDR3 DNA sequence: TGTGCCAGCAGTCCCGCCGGGGGGGTTGATGAAAAACTGTTTTTT. This gives the protein CASSPAGGVDEKLFF.

This clone appeared once. V usage is TRBV18 and J usage is TRBJ2-7; TRBD1 matches 7 bases. The trim removed 3 bases at V and 6 bases at J, leaving 11 bases unmatched. Germline V gene lookup returns CDR1 KGHSH and CDR2 LQKENI. The CDR3 has 15 residues. DNA of the CDR3: TGTGCCAGCTCACCTTGGTCTACAGGGGCAGGCGAGCAGTACTTC. This codes for CASSPWSTGAGEQYF.

V gene TRBV2 combines with J gene TRBJ2-1; D ambiguous. The CDR3 contains 12 residues. Trimming left V 4 bases short and J 8 bases short, with 9 bases between. Per the germline V gene, CDR1 is SNHLY and CDR2 is FYNNEI. The CDR3 loop is CASSAFIHEQFF. The CDR3 DNA follows: TGTGCCAGCAGTGCGTTCATTCATGAGCAGTTCTTC.

The chain is built from TRBV7-9 and TRBJ1-1; D ambiguous. The V end was cut by 7 bases, the J end by 1 base, with 10 bases between. The CDR3 loop spans 13 amino acids. The V gene's germline CDR1 is SEHNR and CDR2 FQNEAQ (reference sequence). CDR3 in amino acids: CASILSGNTEAFF. In nucleotides, the CDR3 is TGTGCCAGCATACTCTCGGGGAACACTGAAGCTTTCTTT.

This clone was observed a single time. The chain has TRBV6-5 and TRBJ2-3; no firm D call. The CDR3 has 11 residues. V was trimmed by 7 bases and J by 6 bases, leaving 8 bases between them. Germline-derived CDR1 and CDR2 are MNHEY and SVGAGI. CDR3 region: CASTVPDTQYF. CDR3 coding DNA: TGTGCCAGCACAGTCCCCGATACGCAGTATTTT.

The chain recombines TRBV19 with TRBJ2-6; a weak D match, TRBD1 (6 bases). This CDR3 is 18 amino acids long. Looked up from germline, CDR1 is LNHDA and CDR2 is SQIVND (reference sequence). V was clipped by 0 bases and J by 4 bases, with 16 bases between them. CDR3 bases: TGTGCCAGTAGTATAGAATACAGGGAAGTAATGGGGGCCAACGTCCTGACTTTC. It is translated as CASSIEYREVMGANVLTF.

The chain uses TRBV5-4 and TRBJ2-7, with D maybe TRBD2 (6 bases). With 3 bases removed from V and 4 bases from J, the gap between germline ends came to 20 bases. Germline V CDR1 and CDR2: SGHNT, YYREEE (reference sequence). This CDR3 region has 16 residues. CDR3 sequence: CASSYMDGGDLYEQYF. In DNA, the CDR3 is TGTGCCAGCAGCTACATGGACGGGGGAGACCTTTACGAGCAGTACTTC. Looking up the rest from reference TRBV5-4 and TRBJ2-7 gives the full variable domain: ETGVTQSPTHLIKTRGQQVTLRCSSQSGHNTVSWYQQALGQGPQFIFQYYREEENGRGNFPPRFSGLQFPNYSSELNVNALELDDSALYLCASSYMDGGDLYEQYFGPGTRLTVT.

The V and J genes are TRBV5-1 and TRBJ2-1, with D maybe TRBD2 (5 bases). The CDR3 runs to 10 residues. Germline-derived CDR1 and CDR2 are SGHRS and YFSETQ. V was trimmed by 6 bases and J by 9 bases, leaving 7 bases between them. CDR3 nucleotide sequence: TGCGCCAGCAAAAGCGGTGAGCAGTTCTTC. Translation: CASKSGEQFF. Together with reference TRBV5-1 and TRBJ2-1, the CDR3 gives the full variable domain: KAGVTQTPRYLIKTRGQQVTLSCSPISGHRSVSWYQQTPGQGLQFLFEYFSETQRNKGNFPGRFSGRQFSNSRSEMNVSTLELGDSALYLCASKSGEQFFGPGTRLTVL.

Turning to this clone: Other DNA sequences in this specimen translate into the identical CDR3. The chain recombines TRBV28 with TRBJ2-7; D is ambiguous. This CDR3 has 11 residues. Trimming removed 3 bases at V and 2 bases at J, with 2 bases between. The germline V gene has CDR1 MDHEN and CDR2 SYDVKM. As DNA, the CDR3 is TGTGCCAGCAGTTTCGCCTACGAGCAGTACTTC. Translated: CASSFAYEQYF.

The CDR3 spells CASSPGTSGGPSTDTQYF. The CDR3 region has the DNA TGTGCCAGCAGCCCCGGGACTAGCGGGGGCCCTAGCACAGATACGCAGTATTTT. V gene TRBV7-9 combines with J gene TRBJ2-3; 14 bases agree with TRBD2. The CDR3 is 18 amino acids. V dropped 5 bases and J dropped 0; count of bases not matched to a gene: 7. CDR1 and CDR2 from the germline V gene are SEHNR and FQNEAQ (reference sequence). The variable domain in full, with the rest retrieved from reference TRBV7-9 and TRBJ2-3, is DTGVSQNPRHKITKRGQNVTFRCDPISEHNRLYWYRQTLGQGPEFLTYFQNEAQLEKSRLLSDRFSAERPKGSFSTLEIQRTEQGDSAMYLCASSPGTSGGPSTDTQYFGPGTRLTVL.